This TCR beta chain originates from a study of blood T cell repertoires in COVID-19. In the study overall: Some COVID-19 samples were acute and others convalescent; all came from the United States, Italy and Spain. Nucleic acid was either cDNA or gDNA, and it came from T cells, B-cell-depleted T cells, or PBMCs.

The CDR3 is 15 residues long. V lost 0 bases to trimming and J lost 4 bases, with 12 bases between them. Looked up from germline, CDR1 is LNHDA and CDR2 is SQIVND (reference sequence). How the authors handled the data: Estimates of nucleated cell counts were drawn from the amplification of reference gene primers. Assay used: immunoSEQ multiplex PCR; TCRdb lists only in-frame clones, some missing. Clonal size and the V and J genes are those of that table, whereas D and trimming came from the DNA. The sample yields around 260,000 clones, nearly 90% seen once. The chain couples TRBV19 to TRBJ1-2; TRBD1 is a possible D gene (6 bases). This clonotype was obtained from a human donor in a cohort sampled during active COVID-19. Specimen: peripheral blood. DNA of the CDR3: TGTGCCAGTAGTATAGACCGAGGACAGTCCTATGGCTACACCTTC. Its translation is CASSIDRGQSYGYTF.